This entry concerns a single T cell receptor beta chain. What it binds is unknown. Germline lookup yields CDR1 SGHRS and CDR2 YFSETQ. This CDR3 is 15 amino acids long. These data originate in a study of monozygotic twins with inflammatory bowel disease. Whole-study findings and limits: A reduction in TCRbeta diversity (inverse Simpson) was seen in IBD patients relative to healthy co-twins. The data gave no support to a single strong IBD-associated signal or clonotype. The analysis did not separate different T cell subtypes.

The UMIs carried a 6-nucleotide sample barcode, and they were added by template switching. From the 5' RACE reads, TCRdb lists one entry per CDR3 protein and no DNA. This specimen shows approximately 140,000 distinct CDR3 sequences; the ten leading clones hold 2% to 2.5%. The receptor was isolated from a human donor with ulcerative colitis or Crohn's disease, or a healthy co-twin of an affected twin (not recorded which). The chain employs TRBV5-1 and TRBJ2-5; TCRdb returns TRBD2, unconfirmable since there is no DNA. Sequenced input: blood. CDR3 sequence reads: CASSLVTSGQETQYF.